This TCR beta chain was found in a study of T cells in Graves' hyperthyroidism and ophthalmopathy. Diagnoses were made from clinical symptoms, serum measures (thyroxine and TRAb), thyroid ultrasound and orbital computed tomography. Fresh peripheral blood, about 9.9 ml, yielded the PBMCs. Amplification targeted TCR beta CDR3 regions from RNA transcripts. RT-PCR in the first round (using the HTBI primer set) targeted the TCR CDR3. TCRdb used MiXCR to reprocess the multiplex PCR reads, holding one entry per CDR3 protein. The sample carries around 350,000 distinct CDR3 sequences, about 18% recorded once. In its sample, this clonotype was seen many times. Germline V gene lookup returns CDR1 MGHRA and CDR2 YSYEKL. V dropped 1 base and J dropped 1; count of bases not matched to a gene: 1. CDR3 size: 14 residues.

Sequenced material: blood. The TCR sequence derives from a woman younger than 30 with Graves' hyperthyroidism. This chain joins TRBV4-1 and TRBJ2-7; 7 bases are a match to TRBD1. CDR3 in amino acids: CASSQVTGSYEQYF. The CDR3 region has the DNA TGCGCCAGCAGCCAAGTGACAGGGTCCTACGAGCAGTACTTC.